A selection of T cell receptor beta chains follows, all from one sample in a study of prognosis after radiotherapy for stage I lung cancer. In TCRdb, the multiplex PCR reads were re-called with MiXCR into one record per CDR3 protein. The sample includes around 30,000 distinct CDR3 sequences, less than 40% of them seen just once. Here the sequenced sample was PBMCs, taken before or after stereotactic body radiation therapy (not recorded which). Source of these receptors: a donor aged 50 or older with non-small cell lung cancer. CDR3s include the opening cysteine and the closing phenylalanine or tryptophan. D genes are given only for firm matches. The size field is filled for only some rows; it gives once, few, many or a size class.

clone size	D gene	V gene	J gene	CDR3 protein	CDR3 DNA
many	NA	TRBV18	TRBJ1-4	CASSPQGTNEKLFF	TGTGCCAGCTCACCGCAGGGCACTAATGAAAAACTGTTTTTT
many	NA	TRBV6-5	TRBJ2-1	CASSWNNEQFF	TGTGCCAGCAGTTGGAACAATGAGCAGTTCTTC
medium-sized	NA	TRBV28	TRBJ1-2	CASSLRGLYRGYTF	TGTGCCAGCAGTTTACGCGGGCTGTATAGGGGCTACACCTTC
many	NA	TRBV30	TRBJ2-2	CAWRRGGGTGELFF	TGTGCCTGGAGAAGGGGGGGGGGCACCGGGGAGCTGTTTTTT
many	TRBD1	TRBV5-4	TRBJ2-1	CASSRSRDSSYNEQFF	TGTGCCAGCAGTCGCTCCCGGGACAGCTCCTACAATGAGCAGTTCTTC
few	NA	TRBV5-5	TRBJ2-5	CASSWGTQETQYF	TGTGCCAGCAGCTGGGGGACACAAGAGACCCAGTACTTC
many	TRBD2	TRBV2	TRBJ2-3	CASSGTSGRGGRSTDTQYF	TGTGCCAGCAGTGGGACTAGCGGGAGAGGAGGGCGTAGCACAGATACGCAGTATTTT
NA	TRBD1	TRBV5-1	TRBJ2-1	CASSLGQGGEQFF	TGCGCCAGCAGCTTAGGACAGGGAGGTGAGCAGTTCTTC
many	NA	TRBV6-1	TRBJ2-5	CASLELETQYF	TGTGCCAGCCTGGAGCTAGAGACCCAGTACTTC
many	NA	TRBV7-9	TRBJ1-1	CASSAMGHTEAFF	TGTGCCAGCAGCGCTATGGGGCACACTGAAGCTTTCTTT
many	TRBD1	TRBV7-9	TRBJ1-3	CASSDRGNSGNTIYF	TGTGCCAGCAGCGACAGGGGAAACTCTGGAAACACCATATATTTT
many	NA	TRBV11-3	TRBJ2-5	CASSLSETQYF	TGTGCCAGCAGCTTGTCAGAGACCCAGTACTTC
many	NA	TRBV11-2	TRBJ1-1	CASSVDRTNTEAFF	TGTGCCAGCAGTGTAGACAGAACTAACACTGAAGCTTTCTTT
many	NA	TRBV20-1	TRBJ1-1	CSARFGEQGAEAFF	TGCAGTGCTAGATTTGGGGAACAGGGCGCTGAAGCTTTCTTT
medium-sized	NA	TRBV25-1	TRBJ1-6	CASSADRREHNSPLHF	TGTGCCAGCAGTGCCGACCGCCGGGAACACAATTCACCCCTCCACTTT
many	NA	TRBV4-1	TRBJ2-1	CASSLREHNEQFF	TGCGCCAGCAGCCTCCGGGAGCACAATGAGCAGTTCTTC
NA	TRBD1	TRBV11-3	TRBJ2-7	CASSYGTGGDEQYF	TGTGCCAGCAGCTACGGGACAGGGGGCGACGAGCAGTACTTC
NA	TRBD2	TRBV3-1	TRBJ2-3	CASSQVAGGSTDTQYF	TGTGCCAGCAGCCAAGTAGCGGGAGGGAGCACAGATACGCAGTATTTT
NA	NA	TRBV3-1	TRBJ2-5	CASSQVRTNQYF	TGTGCCAGCAGCCAAGTTCGAACGAACCAGTACTTC
medium-sized	NA	TRBV6-1	TRBJ1-3	CATSRGPGNTIYF	TGTGCCACTTCGCGGGGGCCAGGAAACACCATATATTTT
many	NA	TRBV19	TRBJ2-3	CASSPDPLFRTDTQYF	TGTGCCAGTAGCCCCGACCCCCTATTCCGCACAGATACGCAGTATTTT
many	NA	TRBV9	TRBJ2-7	CASSVESGSYEQYF	TGTGCCAGCAGCGTAGAGTCAGGTAGCTACGAGCAGTACTTC
NA	NA	TRBV6-1	TRBJ1-2	CASSAVGGWLSYGYTF	TGTGCCAGCAGTGCCGTCGGAGGGTGGTTATCCTATGGCTACACCTTC
NA	NA	TRBV11-2	TRBJ2-3	CASSLSSSVSTDTQYF	TGTGCCAGCAGCTTATCGAGTAGCGTAAGCACAGATACGCAGTATTTT
many	TRBD2	TRBV12-3/TRBV12-4	TRBJ2-2	CASSPSSGTNTGELFF	TGTGCCAGCAGCCCTTCTAGCGGGACGAACACCGGGGAGCTGTTTTTT
NA	TRBD2	TRBV19	TRBJ2-7	CASSRDYYEQYF	TGTGCCAGTAGTAGGGACTACTACGAGCAGTACTTC
many	NA	TRBV28	TRBJ2-7	CASSLGGAFSYEQYF	TGTGCCAGCAGTTTGGGGGGGGCCTTCTCCTACGAGCAGTACTTC
few	NA	TRBV25-1	TRBJ1-1	CASSGWAGTEAFF	TGTGCCAGCAGTGGATGGGCAGGGACTGAAGCTTTCTTT
NA	TRBD2	TRBV6-1	TRBJ2-7	CASRSPLGVAGGHYEQYF	TGTGCCAGCAGGTCTCCCCTCGGAGTAGCGGGAGGTCACTACGAGCAGTACTTC
medium-sized	NA	TRBV20-1	TRBJ1-2	CSAPDGPIVYGYTF	TGCAGTGCCCCCGACGGACCGATTGTCTATGGCTACACCTTC
many	NA	TRBV3-1	TRBJ2-7	CASSQGPDRGVAYF	TGTGCCAGCAGCCAAGGTCCGGATCGAGGTGTAGCGTACTTC
many	TRBD2	TRBV3-1	TRBJ2-1	CASSQGRTSYNEQFF	TGTGCCAGCAGCCAAGGGAGGACTAGCTACAATGAGCAGTTCTTC
many	NA	TRBV19	TRBJ2-7	CASSIKGTSYEQYF	TGTGCCAGTAGTATAAAAGGGACTTCCTACGAGCAGTACTTC
many	TRBD2	TRBV13	TRBJ2-7	CASSQSSGGDYEQYF	TGTGCCAGCAGCCAAAGTAGCGGGGGGGATTACGAGCAGTACTTC
once	TRBD1	TRBV24-1	TRBJ1-2	CATSGGQGAGGYTF	TGTGCCACCAGTGGCGGACAGGGGGCTGGTGGCTACACCTTC